A single sample is the source of the 10 T cell receptor beta chains below, sequenced in a study of T cells in Graves' hyperthyroidism and ophthalmopathy. Template material for amplifying TCR beta CDR3 regions consisted of RNA transcripts. TCR CDR3 regions were first amplified by RT-PCR with HTBI primers. TCRdb re-analysed the multiplex PCR reads in MiXCR, keeping a single row per CDR3 protein. The sample consists of 380,000 or so distinct CDR3 sequences, approximately 19% of them appearing once. Sequenced input: blood. The receptors originated from a young woman with Graves' hyperthyroidism.

This clonotype was seen ten or more times. The chain couples TRBV28 to TRBJ2-5; D may match TRBD1 or TRBD2 (5 bases each). The CDR3 has 15 residues. Germline assignment: CDR1 MDHEN and CDR2 SYDVKM. Trimming removed 3 bases from V and 2 bases from J, with 13 bases in between. CDR3 region: CASSFLGEKQETQYF. CDR3 coding DNA: TGTGCCAGCAGTTTTTTGGGGGAGAAACAAGAGACCCAGTACTTC.

J is TRBJ2-7 and V is TRBV12-3 or TRBV12-4; TRBD2 agrees at 7 bases. CDR3 size: 15 residues. Trimming cost V 4 bases and J 4 bases; bases outside gene matches: 10. The CDR3 DNA sequence: TGTGCCAGCAGTTACTATAGCGGGCGCCGGTACGAGCAGTACTTC. Translation: CASSYYSGRRYEQYF.

V usage is TRBV2 and J usage is TRBJ2-7, with D maybe TRBD2 (5 bases). Trimming took off 6 bases at V and 3 bases at J, with 15 bases between the two ends. This CDR3 is 14 amino acids long. The germline V gene encodes CDR1 SNHLY and CDR2 FYNNEI. The CDR3 here is CASRNRDYFYEQYF. In DNA form, the CDR3 reads TGTGCCAGCAGGAACAGAGACTACTTCTACGAGCAGTACTTC.

This clonotype was detected ten times or more. The V gene is TRBV6-1, the J gene TRBJ1-5; a weak D match, TRBD1 (6 bases). From germline, CDR1 is MNHNS and CDR2 SASEGT. The CDR3 loop spans 15 amino acids. Trimming stripped 5 bases from V and 0 bases from J, with 11 bases between. CDR3: CASSPQGFSNQPQHF. The CDR3 DNA reads as TGTGCCAGCAGTCCACAGGGATTTAGCAATCAGCCCCAGCATTTT.

This clonotype was counted a few times. A much more abundant neighbour one base away suggests this may be a read error. The chain is built from TRBV20-1 and TRBJ2-7; D is ambiguous. CDR3 length: 14 residues. The germline CDR1 and CDR2 sequences are DFQATT and SNEGSKA (reference sequence). The CDR3 DNA is TGCAGTGCTAGTTCGGCTTTAGACCTCTACGAGCTGTACTTC. Protein: CSASSALDLYELYF.

This clonotype was counted many times. The CDR3 nucleotides read TGCAGTGCTAGAGCGCCAGGGTTAAACACCATATATTTT. It is translated as CSARAPGLNTIYF. V gene TRBV20-1 combines with J gene TRBJ1-3, with D possibly being TRBD1 (5 bases). Germline V gives CDR1 DFQATT, CDR2 SNEGSKA (reference sequence). This CDR3 spans 13 amino acids. V lost 1 base to trimming and J lost 6 bases, with 10 bases between them.

This clonotype was counted ten times or more. The CDR3 coding sequence is TGTGCCATCAGTGAGTCGGGCGGGACCGGGGAGCTGTTTTTT. Translating it yields CAISESGGTGELFF. The J gene is TRBJ2-2, the V gene TRBV10-3; tentative D call: TRBD2 (5 bases). The CDR3 spans 14 residues. Germline CDR1 is ENHRY and CDR2 is SYGVKD. V was shortened by 0 bases and J by 5 bases, with 7 bases between the two germline ends.

The table lists this clonotype with a few counts. This chain connects TRBV6-1 to TRBJ2-7; 11 nucleotides match TRBD2. CDR3 size: 15 residues. Germline V gene lookup returns CDR1 MNHNS and CDR2 SASEGT. The J segment lost 2 bases and the V segment lost 8 bases, leaving 8 bases of the junction unmatched. The CDR3 spells CASGMTSGVPYEQYF. CDR3 DNA: TGTGCCAGCGGAATGACTAGCGGGGTTCCCTACGAGCAGTACTTC.

This clonotype was detected ten times or more. The chain links TRBV6-4 to TRBJ2-2, with TRBD1 identical over 10 bases. Germline assignment: CDR1 MRHNA and CDR2 SNTAGT. V gave up 0 bases and J gave up 3 bases; unmatched junction bases: 4. The CDR3 covers 17 residues. The CDR3 coding sequence is TGTGCCAGCAGTGACTCGGACAGGGGGTCGGACACCGGGGAGCTGTTTTTT. Its protein is CASSDSDRGSDTGELFF.

This rearrangement joins TRBV7-9 to TRBJ1-2; D not resolved. Germline lookup yields CDR1 SEHNR and CDR2 FQNEAQ (reference sequence). Trimming removed 10 bases from V and 2 bases from J, with 14 bases in between. CDR3 size: 13 residues. CDR3 coding DNA: TGTGCCACCGAGGGAGGGAGGAACTATGGCTACACCTTC. This sequence encodes CATEGGRNYGYTF.